This note documents a single T cell receptor (beta chain) sequence. Its recognized antigen is unknown. No qualities accompany the bases; no much larger clone lies one base away. The data were obtained in a study of blood T cells in healthy people across ages (dated by TCRdb to between 2015 and 2017). Context from the whole study: In model experiments, template switching captured roughly one uniquely barcoded TCR beta cDNA molecule for every two T cells. Using deep sequencing normalized with unique cDNA molecular identifiers, the study measured how TCR beta repertoire diversity changes with age. Donors were grouped into four age groups: young (average roughly 17 years), middle-aged (around 39), aged (over 55) and long-lived (about 89). Donors of different ages were randomly distributed across sequencing lanes to avoid experimental bias. For two donors (one aged 18 to 30 and one aged 80 or older), the study analyzed two additional independent replicas of 1 million unique cDNA reads from the same blood draw.

From a lookup of the germline V gene (reference sequence), CDR1 and CDR2 are DFQATT and SNEGSKA. Inclusive of the bounding cysteine and phenylalanine, the CDR3 is 16 residues long. Solely the CDR3 DNA is kept, with 48 bases framed from the first base. V drops 0 bases and J drops 2 bases, leaving 15 bases in between. Results and caveats for the whole study, not just this receptor: As age increased, observed TCR beta diversity per million T cells dropped in a roughly linear way, and a significant reduction was already evident by age around 41. Because the CMV infection status of the donors was unknown, age-related changes in expanded clonotypes may potentially have been confounded. Total diversity estimates from one million sequenced T cells were considered lower bounds and underestimates. Since profiling was done on bulk unsorted PBMCs, naive and antigen-experienced compartments could not be conclusively compared. The percentage of naive T cells measured by flow cytometry correlated strongly with observed TCR beta diversity. Compared with the aged group, more naive CD4+ T cells, fewer expanded clones and increased TCR diversity were shown by the long-lived group, suggesting age selection.

The roughly 37 donors, aged about 6 to 100 years, were systemically healthy Caucasian individuals from Russia. Each donor gave ten milliliters of peripheral blood, drawn into EDTA-treated Vacutainer tubes. PBMCs were isolated by Ficoll-Paque density-gradient centrifugation, with at least 7 million obtained per sample. Total RNA was extracted from PBMCs with Trizol reagent, with at least 6 micrograms obtained per sample. Naive CD45RAhigh/CD27high T cell percentages were measured by flow cytometry on a PBMC aliquot from every donor. The method was 5' RACE. The sequencer was an Illumina HiSeq 2500. A second PCR of roughly 7 to 11 cycles was performed with a sample-barcoded 5' primer and a J-beta primer mix. A unique molecular identifier was introduced onto each TCR beta cDNA molecule by a template-switch 5' adaptor carrying 12 random nucleotides. Each sample yielded at least 3 million CDR3-containing paired-end reads. All of the RNA was converted into first-strand cDNA using the Mint cDNA synthesis kit, with a TRBC-specific oligonucleotide serving as the primer. Following uracil-DNA glycosylase treatment, all cDNA underwent a first 18-cycle PCR with the universal primers M1SS and BC2_uni_R. For the original study's pipeline: Normalization of each sample was performed by random selection of 1 million high-quality reads, each carrying a distinct molecular identifier. Reads sharing molecular identifiers were discarded rather than binned into consensus sequences. MiTCR, with a Q25 quality threshold and the strictest error-elimination algorithm, was used for CDR3 identification, clonotype clustering and error correction. A nonparametric unseen species model with Euler transformation was used to estimate lower-bound total TCR beta diversity. TCRdb ran its own pipeline on the public reads, namely fastp trimming at Q25 and MiXCR clone calling, and kept in-frame beta chains. Entries that share a CDR3 protein sequence are merged under the most common genes and DNA. TCRdb assigned the V and J calls; the authors' analysis was not used. Present in this sample are hundreds of thousands of distinct CDR3 sequences, 50% to 60% of which were seen just once. Under 65% of the sample comes from the top ten.

Sequencing input: blood. This TCR came from a man between 60 and 75 years old in good health. The chain joins TRBV20-1 to TRBJ2-3; TRBD2 might be the D gene, on 7 matching bases. This receptor carries the CDR3 CSARDRRGHNTDTQYF. The DNA reads TGCAGTGCTAGAGATCGGCGGGGGCACAACACAGATACGCAGTATTTT.